The 32 T cell receptor beta chains listed next were all sequenced from one sample in a study of PD-L1 blockade in urothelial cancer. Time point described: pretreatment peripheral blood. Measured with immunoSEQ multiplex PCR; TCRdb has only the in-frame clones, and not every one. Of fewer than 45,000 clones listed, roughly 82% are singletons. The sample was PBMCs, taken around atezolizumab (anti-PD-L1) treatment. The receptors here all came from a man aged 60 to 69 with urothelial cancer.

This clone was picked up a small number of times. This chain uses TRBV11-2 with TRBJ2-7; 11 positions match TRBD1. The germline V gene has CDR1 SGHAT and CDR2 FQNNGV. The CDR3 spans 15 residues. Trimming removed 5 bases from V and 0 bases from J; junction bases left unmatched: 3. CDR3 nucleotides: TGTGCCAGCAGCGATGGGACAGGGGGCTCCTACGAGCAGTACTTC. Amino acids: CASSDGTGGSYEQYF.

The chain is built from TRBV5-1 and TRBJ2-7; possible D gene TRBD1, 6 bases. V shed 3 bases and J shed 0 bases, with 10 bases lying between them. From germline, CDR1 is SGHRS and CDR2 YFSETQ. The CDR3 extends over 14 amino acids. CDR3 coding DNA: TGCGCCAGCAGCTCGACAGGAGACTCCTACGAGCAGTACTTC. It specifies CASSSTGDSYEQYF.

The chain combines TRBV7-3 with TRBJ2-7; possible D gene TRBD2, 7 bases. Trimming removed 2 bases at V and 2 bases at J, with 13 bases between. CDR1 and CDR2 (germline): SGHTA, FQGTGA. The CDR3 is 15 amino acids. CDR3 residues: CASSLRAGATYEQYF. The CDR3 nucleotides read TGTGCCAGCAGCTTACGGGCGGGGGCTACCTACGAGCAGTACTTC.

This clone has a single count. The chain is built from TRBV4-2 and TRBJ2-5; weak D call: TRBD2 (6 bases). This CDR3 contains 16 residues. The germline gives CDR1 LGHNA, CDR2 YNFKEQ. V was clipped by 6 bases and J by 5 bases, with 22 bases between them. CDR3 protein: CASRFNPGLHGETQYF. CDR3 DNA: TGTGCCAGCAGATTTAACCCGGGACTGCACGGGGAGACCCAGTACTTC.

The rearrangement joins TRBV19 to TRBJ1-6, with D hard to call. With 3 bases removed from V and 8 bases from J, the gap between germline ends came to 11 bases. In germline, CDR1 is LNHDA, CDR2 SQIVND (reference sequence). The CDR3 is 14 amino acids. This CDR3 is CASSIRPRDSPLHF. DNA for the CDR3: TGTGCCAGTAGTATTCGACCCCGGGATTCACCCCTCCACTTT.

In this sample, this clone turned up a few times. The chain has TRBV5-1 and TRBJ2-2, with 8 bases fitting TRBD1. Germline V gene lookup returns CDR1 SGHRS and CDR2 YFSETQ. The V gene end was trimmed by 4 bases and the J gene end by 7 bases; junction bases not matched to a gene: 9. The CDR3 spans 15 residues. The chain's CDR3 is CASSRDRKADGELFF. The CDR3 coding sequence is TGCGCCAGCAGCCGGGACAGGAAAGCGGACGGGGAGCTGTTTTTT.

The chain combines TRBV9 with TRBJ2-1, with 8 positions matching TRBD2. Germline-derived CDR1 and CDR2 are SGDLS and YYNGEE. The CDR3 contains 15 residues. The V and J ends lost 0 bases and 7 bases, in that order; junction bases with no gene match: 6. In DNA form, the CDR3 reads TGTGCCAGCAGCGTAGTTGCGGGGGGTGTGAATGAGCAGTTCTTC. Residues: CASSVVAGGVNEQFF.

This chain links TRBV5-6 with TRBJ2-1; D may be TRBD2 (6 bases). Germline V lookup: CDR1 SGHDT, CDR2 YYEEEE. Trimming left V 7 bases short and J 4 bases short, with 9 bases between. The CDR3 has 12 amino acids. The CDR3 here is CASLRGYNEQFF. The CDR3 DNA reads TGTGCCAGCCTCCGGGGGTACAATGAGCAGTTCTTC.

This chain uses TRBV30 with TRBJ2-5, with D possibly TRBD2 on 5 matching bases. The CDR3 runs to 14 residues. CDR1 GTSNPN and CDR2 SVGIG come from the germline V gene (reference sequence). The V gene lost 1 base and the J gene lost 4 bases, with 13 bases spanning the gap. The DNA of the CDR3 is TGTGCCTGGAGTGCCGGACTTGACGGAGAGACCCAGTACTTC. This encodes CAWSAGLDGETQYF.

This clone was observed a few times. The V and J genes are TRBV19 and TRBJ2-7; possibly TRBD1 for D (7 bases). V was clipped by 7 bases and J by 2 bases, with 18 bases between them. Germline V gene data show CDR1 as LNHDA and CDR2 as SQIVND (reference sequence). This CDR3 comprises 15 residues. CDR3 DNA sequence: TGTGCCAGTACCCCAGGGGGGACAGAGACCTACGAGCAGTACTTC. Translating gives CASTPGGTETYEQYF.

The rearrangement joins TRBV28 to TRBJ2-1; 7 nucleotides agree with TRBD2. The CDR3 covers 14 residues. V lost 5 bases and J lost 3; bases outside the gene matches: 4. From germline, CDR1 is MDHEN and CDR2 SYDVKM. CDR3 DNA sequence: TGTGCCAGCAGTGTAGAGCGGGGCTACAATGAGCAGTTCTTC. It encodes CASSVERGYNEQFF.

A note on this clone: The identical CDR3 is also encoded by other nucleotide sequences in the sample. The chain is built from TRBV19 and TRBJ1-4, with D perhaps TRBD1 (6 bases). Germline CDR1 LNHDA, CDR2 SQIVND (reference sequence). V was cut by 5 bases and J by 0 bases, with 7 bases left in between. CDR3 length: 14 amino acids. Here the CDR3 DNA reads TGTGCCAGTAGTCGGACAGCAACTAATGAAAAACTGTTTTTT. Its translation is CASSRTATNEKLFF.

In its sample, this clone was seen a few times. The chain combines TRBV10-1 with TRBJ2-3; TRBD2 matches 9 bases. This CDR3 region has 16 residues. Germline CDR1 WNHNN, CDR2 SYGVQD (reference sequence). Trimming cost V 8 bases and J 3 bases; bases outside gene matches: 12. The DNA for the CDR3 is TGCGCCAGCTCAAAAGGGCTAGCGGGGAATACAGATACGCAGTATTTT. It yields the protein CASSKGLAGNTDTQYF.

The chain recombines TRBV11-3 with TRBJ2-6; no reliable D call. This CDR3 has 13 amino acids. The V end was cut by 8 bases, the J end by 4 bases, with 9 bases between. The germline V gene encodes CDR1 SGHNT and CDR2 YENEEA. CDR3 DNA: TGTGCCAGCTCCCCGAGCGGGGCCAACGTCCTGACTTTC. Its translation: CASSPSGANVLTF.

The V gene is TRBV19, the J gene TRBJ2-4; possible D gene TRBD2, 5 bases. CDR3 length: 16 amino acids. With 7 bases removed from V and 1 base from J, the gap between germline ends came to 17 bases. The germline gives CDR1 LNHDA, CDR2 SQIVND (reference sequence). The CDR3 region is CASNPGPPGAKNIQYF. In nucleotides, the CDR3 is TGTGCCAGTAACCCCGGGCCACCGGGGGCCAAAAACATTCAGTACTTC.

The chain is built from TRBV6-6 and TRBJ2-7; 7 positions match TRBD1. V shed 5 bases and J 0 bases; nucleotides not matched to a gene: 10. Germline V gene data show CDR1 as MNHNY and CDR2 as SVGAGI (reference sequence). There are 16 residues in the CDR3. The CDR3 DNA sequence: TGTGCCAGCAGTACTACACCGGGACAGTCCTCCTACGAGCAGTACTTC. Translating gives CASSTTPGQSSYEQYF.

This clone came up a few times. The chain recombines TRBV7-2 with TRBJ1-3; D is ambiguous. CDR1 and CDR2 from the germline V gene are SGHTA and FQGNSA. The CDR3 runs 16 residues. Trimming pared 6 bases from V and 4 bases from J, leaving 19 bases between. Here the CDR3 reads CASRKAGLTRGNTIYF. CDR3 DNA: TGTGCCAGCAGGAAGGCTGGACTCACGAGGGGAAACACCATATATTTT. Together with reference TRBV7-2 and TRBJ1-3, the CDR3 gives the full variable domain: GAGVSQSPSNKVTEKGKDVELRCDPISGHTALYWYRQSLGQGLEFLIYFQGNSAPDKSGLPSDRFSAERTGGSVSTLTIQRTQQEDSAVYLCASRKAGLTRGNTIYFGEGSWLTVV.

This chain uses TRBV6-6 with TRBJ1-3; 7 bases agree with TRBD1. Trimming at V came to 5 bases and at J to 1 base, leaving 2 bases not matched to a gene. Germline V gene lookup returns CDR1 MNHNY and CDR2 SVGAGI (reference sequence). The CDR3 spans 14 residues. As DNA, the CDR3 is TGTGCCAGCAGTCAACAGGGGTCTGGAAACACCATATATTTT. Translating gives CASSQQGSGNTIYF.

This clone was seen just once. The J gene is TRBJ1-2, the V gene TRBV6-1; 8 bases are shared with TRBD1. V lost 0 bases and J lost 5; bases outside the gene matches: 14. Germline V gene data show CDR1 as MNHNS and CDR2 as SASEGT. The CDR3 spans 18 residues. This chain's CDR3 is CASSEARGQGPLFYGYTF. The CDR3 DNA follows: TGTGCCAGCAGTGAAGCGCGAGGACAGGGTCCCCTTTTTTATGGCTACACCTTC.

The V and J genes are TRBV30 and TRBJ1-4; 8 bases are shared with TRBD1. V gave up 0 bases and J gave up 8 bases; unmatched junction bases: 8. This CDR3 is built from 15 residues. CDR1 is GTSNPN, CDR2 SVGIG, per germline (reference sequence). CDR3 sequence (DNA): TGTGCCTGGAGTGTCGGACAGGGAAGGAAGGAAAAACTGTTTTTT. It encodes CAWSVGQGRKEKLFF.

This chain connects TRBV2 to TRBJ2-7; the match to TRBD1 covers 7 bases. CDR1 is SNHLY, CDR2 FYNNEI, per germline. This CDR3 is 14 amino acids long. V shed 5 bases and J 3 bases; nucleotides not matched to a gene: 7. For the CDR3, the DNA is TGTGCCAGCAGTTCCCGGGACAGAAACTACGAGCAGTACTTC. This encodes CASSSRDRNYEQYF.

The chain employs TRBV5-4 and TRBJ2-3, with 16 bases that match TRBD2. The V segment lost 3 bases and the J segment 4 bases; nucleotides outside the gene matches: 8. Per germline, CDR1 SGHNT and CDR2 YYREEE (reference sequence). The CDR3 covers 18 residues. This chain's CDR3 is CASSSWGTSGGAADTQYF. CDR3 nucleotide sequence: TGTGCCAGCAGCTCGTGGGGGACTAGCGGGGGGGCAGCAGATACGCAGTATTTT.

The gene calls are TRBV30 and TRBJ2-1; maybe TRBD1 (5 bases). From germline, CDR1 is GTSNPN and CDR2 SVGIG (reference sequence). The CDR3 runs to 14 residues. Trimming left V 1 base short and J 4 bases short, with 11 bases between. Here the CDR3 reads CAWSGQPGYNEQFF. Here the CDR3 DNA reads TGTGCCTGGAGTGGACAGCCCGGGTACAATGAGCAGTTCTTC.

The J gene is TRBJ2-6, the V gene TRBV30, with TRBD1 matching 11 bases. The CDR3 runs to 18 residues. The ends lost 3 bases at V and 2 bases at J; junction bases unmatched: 9. Germline V lookup: CDR1 GTSNPN, CDR2 SVGIG (reference sequence). The CDR3: CAWRAPGQGVTGANVLTF. The CDR3 DNA reads as TGTGCCTGGAGGGCGCCGGGACAGGGGGTTACTGGGGCCAACGTCCTGACTTTC.

This chain connects TRBV6-1 to TRBJ1-5; the match to TRBD1 covers 9 bases. The CDR3 is made up of 16 amino acids. Germline lookup yields CDR1 MNHNS and CDR2 SASEGT. V shed 2 bases, J shed 3 bases, and the junction held 5 bases outside the gene matches. The CDR3 DNA reads as TGTGCCAGCAGTGAAACCGGGACAGGGTTCAATCAGCCCCAGCATTTT. This encodes CASSETGTGFNQPQHF.

J is TRBJ1-3 and V is TRBV6-1; D perhaps matches TRBD1 (6 bases). The CDR3 totals 14 residues. Trimming cost V 3 bases and J 5 bases, with 11 bases left between them. Germline V gives CDR1 MNHNS, CDR2 SASEGT. CDR3 residues: CASSEAGARNTIYF. The CDR3, as DNA: TGTGCCAGCAGTGAGGCAGGGGCCAGAAACACCATATATTTT.

The J gene is TRBJ2-7, the V gene TRBV5-1, with D possibly matching TRBD2 (6 bases). Germline CDR1 SGHRS, CDR2 YFSETQ. V was trimmed by 0 bases and J by 5 bases, leaving 9 bases between them. The CDR3 spans 13 residues. This chain's CDR3 is CASSLGWEDEQYF. CDR3 coding DNA: TGCGCCAGCAGCTTGGGCTGGGAGGACGAGCAGTACTTC.

The gene calls are TRBV5-1 and TRBJ1-1; the D is unclear. Trimming cost V 2 bases and J 4 bases, with 12 bases left between them. The CDR3 runs 14 residues. Germline lookup yields CDR1 SGHRS and CDR2 YFSETQ. CDR3: CASSLGGKPTEAFF. DNA for the CDR3: TGCGCCAGCAGCTTAGGAGGCAAACCCACTGAAGCTTTCTTT. The whole variable domain, filled in from reference TRBV5-1 and TRBJ1-1, reads KAGVTQTPRYLIKTRGQQVTLSCSPISGHRSVSWYQQTPGQGLQFLFEYFSETQRNKGNFPGRFSGRQFSNSRSEMNVSTLELGDSALYLCASSLGGKPTEAFFGQGTRLTVV.

CDR3 protein: CASSPTGTTNEKLFF. The DNA of the CDR3 is TGTGCCAGCAGCCCGACCGGGACTACTAATGAAAAACTGTTTTTT. The chain has TRBV5-4 and TRBJ1-4, with D possibly being TRBD1 (5 bases). The CDR3 contains 15 residues. V dropped 4 bases and J dropped 2 bases, with 12 bases sitting between them. Germline assignment: CDR1 SGHNT and CDR2 YYREEE (reference sequence).

V usage is TRBV4-2 and J usage is TRBJ2-3; TRBD2 matches 8 bases. The CDR3 is 18 residues long. CDR1 and CDR2 (germline): LGHNA, YNFKEQ. The junction had 17 bases not matched to a gene; V was cut back by 3 bases and J by 6 bases. Here the CDR3 reads CASSQGGGRGGIGDTQYF. In DNA form, the CDR3 reads TGTGCCAGCAGCCAGGGTGGGGGACGGGGGGGGATCGGGGATACGCAGTATTTT.

V usage is TRBV7-2 and J usage is TRBJ2-7; TRBD2 matches 10 bases. Germline values: CDR1 SGHTA, CDR2 FQGNSA. Trimming removed 0 bases from V and 7 bases from J; junction bases left unmatched: 6. The CDR3 runs 15 residues. For the CDR3, the DNA is TGTGCCAGCAGCTTAGCTCGGCTAGCGGGGGTTGAGCAGTACTTC. Translation gives CASSLARLAGVEQYF.

This chain uses TRBV18 with TRBJ1-1; a possible D gene is TRBD1 (5 bases). CDR3 size: 15 residues. Trimming removed 6 bases at V and 4 bases at J, with 18 bases between. CDR1 is KGHSH, CDR2 LQKENI, per germline. CDR3 in DNA: TGTGCCAGCTCCCGGGACCGCGGGAGGAGCACTGAAGCTTTCTTT. Translated, it gives CASSRDRGRSTEAFF.